This T cell receptor (beta chain) emerged from a study of cytomegalovirus exposure and HLA in healthy donors. As for the study in general: A preliminary data release comprised tens of millions of unique TCRs obtained from HLA-typed donors. Assignment to the Caucasian-associated ancestry cluster applied to approximately 80% of the roughly 420 genotyped donors. Findings of the study overall: Reported findings show TCR beta sequences accurately forecast HLA-A and HLA-B alleles in most subjects. The classifier was said to identify cytomegalovirus status with high specificity and sensitivity.

A remark on this clone: No antigen is known for it.

Use of 60 Vbeta and 13 Jbeta primers characterized the PCR. Some clones are missing from TCRdb's copy, which holds only in-frame ones; the method was immunoSEQ multiplex PCR. The sample contains around 110,000 clones, about 76% of which appear only once. This TCR was recovered from a woman aged 25 to 39 in good health and CMV-seronegative. Material: PBMCs.

Written as DNA, the CDR3 is TGTGCCAGCAGTTTCTATAGCGGGAGGGGGGATACGCAGTATTTT. This encodes CASSFYSGRGDTQYF. The chain has TRBV27 and TRBJ2-3; 11 positions agree with TRBD2. After removal of 3 bases from V and 6 bases from J, the junction contained 5 bases not matched to a gene. The germline V gene encodes CDR1 MNHEY and CDR2 SMNVEV (reference sequence). This CDR3 contains 15 residues.